This T cell receptor beta chain was sequenced for a study of T-cell reconstitution after alpha-beta-depleted transplantation in children. TCRbeta library construction was performed incorporating unique molecular identifiers. In TCRdb, the PCR reads were re-called with MiXCR into one record per CDR3 protein. The sample records approximately 210,000 distinct CDR3 sequences, around a sixth being singletons. Deletions cut 0 bases from V and 1 base from J, with 15 bases between. CDR1 and CDR2 (germline): SGDLS, YYNGEE. The CDR3 is 17 amino acids. The chain has TRBV9 and TRBJ2-3; perhaps TRBD2 as D (5 bases). The TCR sequence derives from a male patient aged 2-9 years who had a stem cell transplant for acute lymphoblastic leukemia, so the T cells may come from the graft donor. The sample here was PBMCs, mostly from graft donor cells, taken 360 days after TCRalphabeta/CD19-depleted stem cell transplant. Here the CDR3 DNA reads TGTGCCAGCAGCGTAGATTGGACTCCCGCAGGCACAGATACGCAGTATTTT. It codes for CASSVDWTPAGTDTQYF.